A single T cell receptor (beta chain) is shown here with its context. Its antigen remains unidentified. Trimming shortened V by 3 bases and J by 4 bases, and 15 bases separated the two germline ends. Germline loops: CDR1 LGHNA, CDR2 YSLEER. The CDR3 is 15 amino acids. These data originate in a study of shared clonotypes between healthy human individuals. Around 30,000 T cell genomes (about 0.2 ug DNA) went into each sorted-subset replicate. Sequencing was performed with immunoSEQ multiplex PCR; in TCRdb, only in-frame clones are kept and a portion is missing. The sample has around 1.1 million clones; around 78% are singletons. Regarding the study as a whole: Naive CD4 clonotypes were shared across a handful of donors at 4% to 5%.

Healthy and HIV-negative, the adult donors had no recent acute infections or vaccinations. The source of this sequence is a young man in good health. Some clones in this sample may be carry-over from other donors' samples. The sequenced sample was memory CD4+ T cells from PBMCs. Noted subset: CD45RA-negative fraction. The chain joins TRBV4-3 to TRBJ1-2, with D tentatively TRBD1 (6 bases). The CDR3 nucleotides read TGCGCCAGCAGCCAGGCACAGGGTAGCGCCTATGGCTACACCTTC. It yields the protein CASSQAQGSAYGYTF.